The 5 T cell receptor beta chains below come from one sample, sequenced in a study of response to subunit inactivated influenza vaccine. Each CDR3 protein gets one entry after TCRdb re-called the RT-PCR reads with MiXCR. Of over 450,000 distinct CDR3 sequences listed, 13% are singletons. Sequencing was performed on PBMCs from blood, taken around seven weeks after vaccination. All receptors derive from a man aged 50 to 60 who received an inactivated influenza vaccine.

This chain uses TRBV4-2 with TRBJ2-5, with D perhaps TRBD2 (6 bases). Germline CDR1 is LGHNA and CDR2 is YNFKEQ. The CDR3 totals 15 residues. V lost 1 base and J 5 bases, leaving 14 bases between the germline ends. CDR3 amino acids: CASSQVGTAHETQYF. The CDR3 DNA follows: TGTGCCAGCAGCCAAGTAGGGACTGCCCACGAGACCCAGTACTTC.

There are many counts of this clonotype. The V gene is TRBV20-1, the J gene TRBJ2-1; 7 bases map to TRBD1. Germline V CDR1 and CDR2: DFQATT, SNEGSKA (reference sequence). Trimming took 3 bases from V and 5 from J; bases not matched to a gene: 4. CDR3 size: 13 residues. The CDR3 sequence: CSARTGRHNEQFF. DNA for the CDR3: TGCAGTGCTAGGACAGGGCGTCACAATGAGCAGTTCTTC.

This clonotype has ten or more counts. CDR3 sequence: CATSRGEAGSYEQYF. The CDR3 bases are TGTGCCACCAGCAGGGGGGAAGCAGGATCCTACGAGCAGTACTTC. The chain is built from TRBV15 and TRBJ2-7; D might be TRBD1 or TRBD2, each matching 5 bases. V was clipped by 3 bases and J by 1 base, with 13 bases between them. CDR1 and CDR2 (germline): LNHNV, YYDKDF (reference sequence). The CDR3 loop spans 15 amino acids.

A few counts support this clonotype. This rearrangement joins TRBV20-1 to TRBJ2-5, with D possibly TRBD1 on 6 matching bases. This CDR3 is built from 13 residues. Trimming shortened V by 6 bases and J by 5 bases, and 16 bases separated the two germline ends. Per the germline V gene, CDR1 is DFQATT and CDR2 is SNEGSKA (reference sequence). The CDR3 region has the DNA TGCAGTGCCAGGGGCCAAGCTGGGGAGACCCAGTACTTC. Translating gives CSARGQAGETQYF.

This chain uses TRBV5-1 with TRBJ2-3; D ambiguous. V lost 0 bases and J 1 base, leaving 9 bases between the germline ends. This CDR3 is 15 amino acids long. From germline, CDR1 is SGHRS and CDR2 YFSETQ. The CDR3 region is CASSLVRLGTDTQYF. In nucleotides, the CDR3 is TGCGCCAGCAGCTTGGTTCGATTGGGCACAGATACGCAGTATTTT. Full variable domain (rest looked up from reference TRBV5-1 and TRBJ2-3): KAGVTQTPRYLIKTRGQQVTLSCSPISGHRSVSWYQQTPGQGLQFLFEYFSETQRNKGNFPGRFSGRQFSNSRSEMNVSTLELGDSALYLCASSLVRLGTDTQYFGPGTRLTVL.